These 5 T cell receptor beta chains originate from one sample sequenced in a study of blood T cell repertoires in COVID-19. The repertoire was sequenced with immunoSEQ multiplex PCR; TCRdb's copy has only in-frame clones and lacks some. The sample shows about 220,000 clones, 84% of them seen only once. Sequencing was performed on peripheral blood. Source of these receptors: a man aged 30 to 39 with active or convalescent COVID-19.

V is TRBV18 and J is TRBJ2-5; the D gene is possibly TRBD1 (6 bases). This CDR3 spans 14 amino acids. The germline gives CDR1 KGHSH, CDR2 LQKENI. V was shortened by 3 bases and J by 0 bases, with 8 bases between the two germline ends. CDR3 in amino acids: CASSPGQNQETQYF. The CDR3 DNA sequence: TGTGCCAGCTCACCTGGACAGAACCAAGAGACCCAGTACTTC.

CDR3 nucleotide sequence: TGTGCTAGTGCACGGGACTCTACTAGCACAGATACGCAGTATTTT. Residues: CASARDSTSTDTQYF. The chain uses TRBV12-5 and TRBJ2-3, with D possibly TRBD2 on 6 matching bases. The CDR3 contains 15 residues. The V end lost 7 bases, the J end lost 0 bases, and 14 bases lay between the germline ends. Germline CDR1 LGHNT, CDR2 FRNRAP.

The CDR3 loop is CASTTRGQPQHF. The DNA for the CDR3 is TGTGCCAGCACCACGCGGGGGCAGCCCCAGCATTTT. This rearrangement joins TRBV7-2 to TRBJ1-5; D may be TRBD1 (5 bases). CDR3 length: 12 residues. Germline V gene data show CDR1 as SGHTA and CDR2 as FQGNSA. V was pared by 7 bases and J by 7 bases, with 11 bases between.

The rearrangement links TRBV28 to TRBJ1-2, with 7 bases lining up with TRBD1. CDR3 length equals 14 residues. Germline V gene data show CDR1 as MDHEN and CDR2 as SYDVKM. J was trimmed by 5 bases and V by 6 bases; bases with no gene match: 9. Here the CDR3 reads CASSGVTGWYGYTF. The DNA for the CDR3 is TGTGCCAGCAGCGGCGTGACAGGGTGGTATGGCTACACCTTC.

J is TRBJ1-6 and V is TRBV27; D is ambiguous. CDR3 length equals 13 residues. Germline CDR1 reads MNHEY; CDR2 reads SMNVEV (reference sequence). V was shortened by 3 bases and J by 6 bases, with 6 bases between the two germline ends. Here the CDR3 reads CASSFRSNSPLHF. DNA for the CDR3: TGTGCCAGCAGTTTCCGTAGTAATTCACCCCTCCACTTT.